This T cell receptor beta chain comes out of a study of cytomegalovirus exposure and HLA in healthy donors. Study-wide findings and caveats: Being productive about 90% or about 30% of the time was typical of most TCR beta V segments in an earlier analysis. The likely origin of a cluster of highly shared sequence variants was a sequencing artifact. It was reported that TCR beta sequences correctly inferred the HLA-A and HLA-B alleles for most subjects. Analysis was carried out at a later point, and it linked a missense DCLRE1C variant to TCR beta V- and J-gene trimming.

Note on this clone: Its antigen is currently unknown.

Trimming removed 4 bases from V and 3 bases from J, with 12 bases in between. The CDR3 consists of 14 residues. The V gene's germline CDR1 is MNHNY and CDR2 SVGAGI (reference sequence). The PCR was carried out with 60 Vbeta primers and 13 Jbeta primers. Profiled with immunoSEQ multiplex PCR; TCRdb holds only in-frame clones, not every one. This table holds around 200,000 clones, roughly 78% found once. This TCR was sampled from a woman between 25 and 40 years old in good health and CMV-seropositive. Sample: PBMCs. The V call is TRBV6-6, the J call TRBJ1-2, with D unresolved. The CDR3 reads CASSSYRTDYGYTF. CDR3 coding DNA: TGTGCCAGCAGTTCCTACCGGACTGACTATGGCTACACCTTC.